These T cell receptor beta chains were read from a single sample in a study of blood T cell repertoires in COVID-19. Measured with immunoSEQ multiplex PCR; TCRdb has only the in-frame clones, and not every one. Of 75,000 to 100,000 clones in the sample, 81% are singletons; the top ten hold around 10%. The sample comprised peripheral blood. The receptor set was obtained from an elderly woman with acute or convalescent COVID-19. Both conserved end residues are part of each CDR3. The D gene is left open where the match is weak. Clone sizes are given selectively: once, few, many, or a class where the clone is expanded.

J: TRBJ2-5
V: TRBV7-2
D: TRBD1
size: once
DNA: TGTGCCAGCAGCTTAGTCCGGGACAGGGGCTTAGAGACCCAGTACTTC
CDR3: CASSLVRDRGLETQYF

J: TRBJ1-4
V: TRBV7-6
D: TRBD1
size: -
DNA: TGTGCCAGCAGCTTTCAGGGGGCGAATGAAAAACTGTTTTTT
CDR3: CASSFQGANEKLFF

J: TRBJ1-1
V: TRBV28
D: TRBD1
size: once
DNA: TGTGCCAGCAGTTTTGGCAGGGGGCTTGGGGCTTTCTTT
CDR3: CASSFGRGLGAFF

J: TRBJ2-2
V: TRBV11-3
D: TRBD1
size: -
DNA: TGTGCCAGCAGCTCCCCCGCCGGGACAGGCGACACCGGGGAGCTGTTTTTT
CDR3: CASSSPAGTGDTGELFF

J: TRBJ2-7
V: TRBV7-2
D: TRBD1
size: once
DNA: TGTGCCAGCAGCTTCGACAGGGCGACCTACGAGCAGTACTTC
CDR3: CASSFDRATYEQYF

J: TRBJ2-5
V: TRBV28
D: -
size: -
DNA: TGTGCCAGTTCCTCAGGGTACCAAGAGACCCAGTACTTC
CDR3: CASSSGYQETQYF

J: TRBJ1-2
V: TRBV28
D: -
size: -
DNA: TGTGCCAGCAGTTTACGGGGGAGCTATGGCTACACCTTC
CDR3: CASSLRGSYGYTF

J: TRBJ1-3
V: TRBV7-6
D: -
size: -
DNA: TGTGCCAGCAGCCCGTCCTCTGGAAACACCATATATTTT
CDR3: CASSPSSGNTIYF

J: TRBJ1-4
V: TRBV5-1
D: TRBD1
size: -
DNA: TGCGCCAGCAGCGGAGGGACAGGGTTTGAAAAACTGTTTTTT
CDR3: CASSGGTGFEKLFF

J: TRBJ2-5
V: TRBV24-1
D: TRBD2
size: -
DNA: TGTGCCACCAGTGATTGGACTAGCGGATCCCAAGAGACCCAGTACTTC
CDR3: CATSDWTSGSQETQYF

J: TRBJ1-4
V: TRBV7-8
D: -
size: once
DNA: TGTGCCAGCAGCTTAACAAGTAGGGGGTCACTGTTTTTT
CDR3: CASSLTSRGSLFF

J: TRBJ1-3
V: TRBV30
D: -
size: -
DNA: TGTGCCTGGAGCTACCCTGGAAACACCATATATTTT
CDR3: CAWSYPGNTIYF

J: TRBJ2-7
V: TRBV29-1
D: -
size: -
DNA: TGCAGCGTTAAAGCATCCTACGAGCAGTACTTC
CDR3: CSVKASYEQYF

J: TRBJ2-7
V: TRBV7-8
D: -
size: -
DNA: TGTGCCAGCAGCTTAGGGGACAATCCCTACGAGCAGTACTTC
CDR3: CASSLGDNPYEQYF

J: TRBJ1-2
V: TRBV6-5
D: TRBD1
size: -
DNA: TGTGCCAGCAGTTGGGACAGGGCCAATGGCTACACCTTC
CDR3: CASSWDRANGYTF

J: TRBJ1-2
V: TRBV5-4
D: TRBD1
size: -
DNA: TGTGCCAGCAGCTTGGTGTCAGGGGGCGGCTACACCTTC
CDR3: CASSLVSGGGYTF

J: TRBJ1-2
V: TRBV29-1
D: -
size: -
DNA: TGCAGCGTTGTGGGGCAGAGCTATGGCTACACCTTC
CDR3: CSVVGQSYGYTF

J: TRBJ2-5
V: TRBV6-5
D: TRBD1
size: -
DNA: TGTGCCAGCAGTTACTTATTGACAGGGGGCGAAGAGACCCAGTACTTC
CDR3: CASSYLLTGGEETQYF

J: TRBJ1-3
V: TRBV15
D: -
size: -
DNA: TGTGCCACCAGCAGAGGAGGCAGGGCGCCCGGAAACACCATATATTTT
CDR3: CATSRGGRAPGNTIYF

J: TRBJ2-2
V: TRBV19
D: TRBD1
size: -
DNA: TGTGCCAGTAGTACCGGACAGGGGGCGAAACGGGAGCTGTTTTTT
CDR3: CASSTGQGAKRELFF

J: TRBJ1-5
V: TRBV28
D: -
size: -
DNA: TGTGCCAGCACTACTTCAGGGAAGAGGCAGCCCCAGCATTTT
CDR3: CASTTSGKRQPQHF

J: TRBJ1-1
V: TRBV6-5
D: TRBD1
size: -
DNA: TGTGCTACCCGGACAGGGGGCCCCGATGCTTTCTTT
CDR3: CATRTGGPDAFF

J: TRBJ1-5
V: TRBV6-6
D: TRBD1
size: -
DNA: TGTGCCAGCAGTCCCCACCTGACAGGGAATTACAATCAGCCCCAGCATTTT
CDR3: CASSPHLTGNYNQPQHF

J: TRBJ1-2
V: TRBV27
D: -
size: -
DNA: TGTGCCAGCAGTCCTAACCCGAGGTATGGCTACACCTTC
CDR3: CASSPNPRYGYTF

J: TRBJ2-4
V: TRBV7-2
D: -
size: -
DNA: TGTGCCAGCAGCCTTCCGGGACAACTAGCCAAAAACATTCAGTACTTC
CDR3: CASSLPGQLAKNIQYF

J: TRBJ2-1
V: TRBV27
D: TRBD1
size: -
DNA: TGTGCCAGCAGTACCCGGGACAGTTTTTTTAGCGATGAGCAGTTCTTC
CDR3: CASSTRDSFFSDEQFF

J: TRBJ2-3
V: TRBV27
D: TRBD2
size: -
DNA: TGTGCCAGCAGTTTCTTCGGGGATAGCGGGGGTGGTACGCAGTATTTT
CDR3: CASSFFGDSGGGTQYF

J: TRBJ1-2
V: TRBV28
D: TRBD1
size: -
DNA: TGTGCCAGCAGTTTCGGGGACAGGGGCAACTATGGCTACACCTTC
CDR3: CASSFGDRGNYGYTF

J: TRBJ1-6
V: TRBV5-6
D: -
size: few
DNA: TGTGCCAGCAGCTTGGGCTGGAGCTCCTATAATTCACCCCTCCACTTT
CDR3: CASSLGWSSYNSPLHF

J: TRBJ2-2
V: TRBV9
D: TRBD2
size: -
DNA: TGTGCCAGCACGGTGACTAGCGGGGAGACCGGGGAGCTGTTTTTT
CDR3: CASTVTSGETGELFF

J: TRBJ1-5
V: TRBV19
D: TRBD1
size: once
DNA: TGTGCCAGTAGTAGGCAGGACAAACAGGGGGCGTATCAGCCCCAGCATTTT
CDR3: CASSRQDKQGAYQPQHF

J: TRBJ1-6
V: TRBV6-5
D: TRBD1
size: -
DNA: TGTGCCAGCAGTCAAATAGGGGGCTACAATTCACCCCTCCACTTT
CDR3: CASSQIGGYNSPLHF

J: TRBJ2-3
V: TRBV19
D: -
size: -
DNA: TGTGCCAGTAGTTCAGGAGGGGCGGGATCCACAGATACGCAGTATTTT
CDR3: CASSSGGAGSTDTQYF

J: TRBJ2-3
V: TRBV29-1
D: TRBD1
size: -
DNA: TGCAGCGTGGCAGGGGGTTCTACAGATACGCAGTATTTT
CDR3: CSVAGGSTDTQYF

J: TRBJ1-2
V: TRBV28
D: TRBD1
size: -
DNA: TGTGCCAGCAGTTTATCGGTAGGCACAGGGGGAATGGCTAACTATGGCTACACCTTC
CDR3: CASSLSVGTGGMANYGYTF

J: TRBJ1-5
V: TRBV2
D: TRBD1
size: -
DNA: TGTGCCAGCAGTGGGGGCAGGGGGGGCAATCAGCCCCAGCATTTT
CDR3: CASSGGRGGNQPQHF

J: TRBJ2-7
V: TRBV7-6
D: TRBD2
size: -
DNA: TGTGCCAGCAGCCACTCTAGCGGGGGGCGCGACGAGCAGTACTTC
CDR3: CASSHSSGGRDEQYF

J: TRBJ1-5
V: TRBV5-3
D: -
size: -
DNA: TGTGCCAGAAGATTTATGCCCCCATTGCGATGGGCTCGCCAGCCCCAGCATTTT
CDR3: CARRFMPPLRWARQPQHF

J: TRBJ1-4
V: TRBV2
D: TRBD1
size: -
DNA: TGTGCCAGCAGTGAAGAGAGGACAGGGGTCATCATTTTT
CDR3: CASSEERTGVIIF

J: TRBJ2-5
V: TRBV7-9
D: TRBD1
size: -
DNA: TGTGCCAGCAGCTCCGGGACAGCGTACCAAGAGACCCAGTACTTC
CDR3: CASSSGTAYQETQYF

J: TRBJ2-3
V: TRBV10-2
D: TRBD2
size: -
DNA: TGCGCCAGCAGTGAATCGGGGGGGCCGGATACGCAGTATTTT
CDR3: CASSESGGPDTQYF

J: TRBJ1-4
V: TRBV4-3
D: -
size: -
DNA: TGCGCCAGCAGCCGAACCCGGGCCTCGGGAGGGGAAAAACTGTTTTTT
CDR3: CASSRTRASGGEKLFF

J: TRBJ1-1
V: TRBV18
D: -
size: -
DNA: TGTGCCAGCTCACCAGGGGCAGGGAGGGACACTGAAGCTTTCTTT
CDR3: CASSPGAGRDTEAFF

J: TRBJ1-5
V: TRBV19
D: -
size: -
DNA: TGTGCCAGTAGTATACACGTCGGGGGAGGCAATCAGCCCCAGCATTTT
CDR3: CASSIHVGGGNQPQHF

J: TRBJ2-2
V: TRBV7-3
D: TRBD1
size: -
DNA: TGTGCCAGCAGCTTTTCTGCCGGGACAGGGTCCCGGGAGCTGTTTTTT
CDR3: CASSFSAGTGSRELFF

J: TRBJ2-7
V: TRBV4-2
D: TRBD1
size: once
DNA: TGTGCCAGCAGCCCGGGCGTGGGACAGGGATCCCCGGGCTCCTACGAGCAGTACTTC
CDR3: CASSPGVGQGSPGSYEQYF

J: TRBJ1-1
V: TRBV5-4
D: -
size: -
DNA: TGTGCCAGCAGCTTGGATGGGAGGGACTATGAAGCTTTCTTT
CDR3: CASSLDGRDYEAFF

J: TRBJ2-1
V: TRBV19
D: TRBD1
size: -
DNA: TGTGCCAGTAGTAAGAGGCCGGGACAGGGTCATGAGCAGTTCTTC
CDR3: CASSKRPGQGHEQFF

J: TRBJ2-5
V: TRBV5-4
D: TRBD2
size: -
DNA: TGTGCCAGCAGCTTGGCCTCGGGGGGGACGGAGACCCAGTACTTC
CDR3: CASSLASGGTETQYF